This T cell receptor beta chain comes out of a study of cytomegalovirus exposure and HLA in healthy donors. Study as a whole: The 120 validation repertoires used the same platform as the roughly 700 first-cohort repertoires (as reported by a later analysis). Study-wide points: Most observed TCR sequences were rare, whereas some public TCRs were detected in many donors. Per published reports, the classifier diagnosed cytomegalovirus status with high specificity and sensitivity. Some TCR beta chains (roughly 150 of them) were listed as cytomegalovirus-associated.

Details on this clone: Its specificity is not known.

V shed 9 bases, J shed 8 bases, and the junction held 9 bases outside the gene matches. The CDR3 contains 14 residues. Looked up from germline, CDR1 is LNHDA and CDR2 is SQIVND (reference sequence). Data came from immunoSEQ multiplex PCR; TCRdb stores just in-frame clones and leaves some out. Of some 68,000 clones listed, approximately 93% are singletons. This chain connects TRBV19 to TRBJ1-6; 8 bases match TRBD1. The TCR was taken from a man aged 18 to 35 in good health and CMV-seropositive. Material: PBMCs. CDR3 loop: CASDRGLGDSPLHF. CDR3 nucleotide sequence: TGTGCCAGCGACAGGGGCTTGGGTGATTCACCCCTCCACTTT.